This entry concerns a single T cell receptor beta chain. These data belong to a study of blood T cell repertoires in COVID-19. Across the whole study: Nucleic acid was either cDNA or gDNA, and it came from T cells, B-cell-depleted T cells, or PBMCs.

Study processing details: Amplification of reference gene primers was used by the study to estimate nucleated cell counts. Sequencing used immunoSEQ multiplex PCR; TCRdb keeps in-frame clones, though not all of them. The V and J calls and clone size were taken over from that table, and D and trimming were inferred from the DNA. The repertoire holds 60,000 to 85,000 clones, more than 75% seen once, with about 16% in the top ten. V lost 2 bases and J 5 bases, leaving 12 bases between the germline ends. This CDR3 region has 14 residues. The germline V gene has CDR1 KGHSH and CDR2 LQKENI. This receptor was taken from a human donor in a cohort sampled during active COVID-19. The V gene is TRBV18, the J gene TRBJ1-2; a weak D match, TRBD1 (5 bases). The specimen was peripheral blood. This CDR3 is CASSPGGSSYGYTF. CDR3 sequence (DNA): TGTGCCAGCTCACCAGGGGGGTCGTCTTATGGCTACACCTTC.